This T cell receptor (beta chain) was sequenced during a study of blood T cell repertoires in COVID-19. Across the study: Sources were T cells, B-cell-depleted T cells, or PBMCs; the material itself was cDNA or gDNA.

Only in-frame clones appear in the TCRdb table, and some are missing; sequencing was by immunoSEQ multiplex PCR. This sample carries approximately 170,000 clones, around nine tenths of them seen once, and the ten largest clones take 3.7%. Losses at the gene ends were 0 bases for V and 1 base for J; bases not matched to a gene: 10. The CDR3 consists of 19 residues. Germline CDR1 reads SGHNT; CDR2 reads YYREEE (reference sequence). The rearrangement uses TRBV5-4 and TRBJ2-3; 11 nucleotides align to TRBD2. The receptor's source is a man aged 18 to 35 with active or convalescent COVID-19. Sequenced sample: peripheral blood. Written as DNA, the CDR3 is TGTGCCAGCAGCTTGGCCGGTAGCGGGAGGGCCTTCCGCACAGATACGCAGTATTTT. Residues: CASSLAGSGRAFRTDTQYF.